The sequence of this T cell receptor (beta chain) was determined in a study of blood T cell repertoires in COVID-19. Sequencing was performed with immunoSEQ multiplex PCR; in TCRdb, only in-frame clones are kept and a portion is missing. The repertoire consists of roughly 290,000 clones, with 70% to 90% occurring once and the leading ten covering around 4.5%. The germline gives CDR1 LGHNA, CDR2 YNFKEQ. There are 16 residues in the CDR3. The ends lost 0 bases at V and 6 bases at J; junction bases unmatched: 6. The clonotype originates from a woman aged 25 to 45 who had recovered from COVID-19. This chain connects TRBV4-2 to TRBJ2-1; 9 bases are shared with TRBD1. Sample: PBMCs or T cells enriched from blood (not recorded which). Here the CDR3 DNA reads TGTGCCAGCAGCCAAGATCCCGGGACAGGGCGCAATGAGCAGTTCTTC. Translating gives CASSQDPGTGRNEQFF.